Listed here are 29 T cell receptor beta chains from one sample, sequenced in a study of blood T cells in healthy people across ages. Next came a second PCR, run for about 6 to 12 cycles, which used a sample-barcoded 5' primer along with a J-beta primer mix. TCRdb re-derived calls from the 5' RACE reads in MiXCR, one entry per CDR3 protein. The sample carries approximately 1.5 million distinct CDR3 sequences, 42% recorded once. The source material was blood. The receptors here all came from a woman under 30 in good health.

This chain joins TRBV5-1 and TRBJ2-5, with a possible D match to TRBD1 (5 bases). Trimming removed 3 bases from V and 3 bases from J, with 15 bases in between. Germline V lookup: CDR1 SGHRS, CDR2 YFSETQ. CDR3 length equals 15 residues. The CDR3 loop reads CASSYPWGKKETQYF. The CDR3 coding sequence is TGCGCCAGCAGCTATCCATGGGGCAAGAAAGAGACCCAGTACTTC.

The chain has TRBV29-1 and TRBJ1-2, with unresolved D. This CDR3 is built from 11 residues. Per germline, CDR1 SQVTM and CDR2 ANQGSEA. The germline V and J ends were trimmed by 2 bases and 8 bases, with 9 bases remaining between them. The CDR3: CSVESLDGYTF. For the CDR3, the DNA is TGCAGCGTTGAATCGTTAGACGGCTACACCTTC.

V usage is TRBV3-1 and J usage is TRBJ2-1; 10 bases agree with TRBD2. The assigned J gene may be wrong: the sequence end matches TRBJ2-7 better. CDR1 is LGHDT, CDR2 YNNKEL, per germline (reference sequence). The CDR3 has 18 residues. CDR3 region: CASSQGIRAGGGYNEQYF. Here the CDR3 DNA reads TGTGCCAGCAGCCAAGGCATCCGAGCGGGAGGGGGATACAATGAGCAGTACTTC.

This clonotype was picked up a small number of times. The rearrangement joins TRBV6-2 or TRBV6-3 to TRBJ1-6, with TRBD1 identical over 8 bases. Unmatched junction bases numbered 8, after V lost 6 bases and J lost 10 bases. Germline lookup yields CDR1 MNHEY and CDR2 SVGEGT. This CDR3 has 14 residues. In DNA, the CDR3 is TGTGCCAGCAGGCCGGGACAGGCGGTATCACCCCTCCACTTT. Encoded protein: CASRPGQAVSPLHF.

This chain's CDR3 is CASSQDSLRYEQYF. The CDR3 bases are TGCGCCAGCAGCCAAGATTCGCTACGATACGAGCAGTACTTC. The V gene is TRBV4-1, the J gene TRBJ2-7, with no clear D. Germline CDR1 reads MGHRA; CDR2 reads YSYEKL. V shed 0 bases and J shed 4 bases, with 10 bases lying between them. The CDR3 runs 14 residues.

The gene calls are TRBV24-1 and TRBJ2-1; 9 bases align to TRBD2. The CDR3 runs to 14 residues. The junction had 0 bases not matched to a gene; V was cut back by 6 bases and J by 1 base. Germline V gives CDR1 KGHDR, CDR2 SFDVKD. DNA of the CDR3: TGTGCCACCAGTAGCGGGGGGTCCTACAATGAGCAGTTCTTC. Its protein product is CATSSGGSYNEQFF.

This clonotype was recorded a few times. This chain joins TRBV2 and TRBJ2-7; D is possibly TRBD1 (6 bases). CDR1 SNHLY and CDR2 FYNNEI come from the germline V gene. Trimming left V 6 bases short and J 1 base short, with 10 bases between. The CDR3 spans 13 residues. CDR3: CASRKDRSYEQYF. CDR3 bases: TGTGCCAGCAGGAAGGACAGATCCTACGAGCAGTACTTC.

Only a few counts were recorded for this clonotype. This may stem from a read error, because a much larger clone lies one nucleotide away. The gene calls are TRBV7-9 and TRBJ1-1; TRBD1 might be the D (6 bases). Germline lookup yields CDR1 SEHNR and CDR2 FQNEAQ (reference sequence). This CDR3 region has 14 residues. Between the trimmed V and J ends, which lost 1 base and 1 base, there was a span of 7 bases. CDR3 in amino acids: CASSLDRENTEAFF. The CDR3 DNA is TGTGCCAGCAGCTTAGACAGGGAGAACACTGAAGCTTTCTTT.

Here the CDR3 reads CASGFAGNGYTF. CDR3 DNA: TGCGCCAGCGGCTTCGCAGGGAATGGCTACACCTTC. The rearrangement uses TRBV4-3 and TRBJ1-2; a possible D gene is TRBD1 (5 bases). Germline CDR1 LGHNA, CDR2 YSLEER. There are 12 residues in the CDR3. With 8 bases removed from V and 6 bases from J, the gap between germline ends came to 13 bases.

The genes are TRBV9 and TRBJ1-2; 8 bases fit TRBD1. This CDR3 spans 13 amino acids. Trimming at V came to 2 bases and at J to 5 bases, leaving 2 bases not matched to a gene. Per germline, CDR1 SGDLS and CDR2 YYNGEE. The CDR3 bases are TGTGCCAGCAGCGTCAGGGGGCTTTATGGCTACACCTTC. It yields the protein CASSVRGLYGYTF.

The chain links TRBV7-2 to TRBJ2-2; 8 positions match TRBD1. Germline V gene data show CDR1 as SGHTA and CDR2 as FQGNSA. The CDR3 sequence is 14 residues long. The V and J ends lost 3 bases and 10 bases, in that order; junction bases with no gene match: 7. CDR3 residues: CASSFRQGAKELFF. In DNA form, the CDR3 reads TGTGCCAGCAGCTTTCGGCAGGGGGCTAAGGAGCTGTTTTTT.

There are a few counts of this clonotype. The chain uses TRBV27 and TRBJ1-1; D unclear. Germline assignment: CDR1 MNHEY and CDR2 SMNVEV (reference sequence). Trimming removed 1 base at V and 4 bases at J, with 7 bases between. This CDR3 has 13 residues. This chain's CDR3 is CASSLLRVTEAFF. CDR3 DNA: TGTGCCAGCAGTTTATTGCGGGTCACTGAAGCTTTCTTT.

At least ten counts were recorded for this clonotype. CDR3 DNA sequence: TGCGCCAGCAGCCAAGAACAGGGCGGCGAGCAGTACTTC. Protein sequence: CASSQEQGGEQYF. The chain combines TRBV4-1 with TRBJ2-7; D is possibly TRBD1 (6 bases). Germline V gene lookup returns CDR1 MGHRA and CDR2 YSYEKL. Trimming left V 0 bases short and J 6 bases short, with 9 bases between. CDR3 length: 13 amino acids.

The CDR3, as DNA: TGCAGCGCGAGCAGGGTGGCAGATACGCAGTATTTT. This codes for CSASRVADTQYF. V gene TRBV29-1 combines with J gene TRBJ2-3; possible D gene TRBD1, 5 bases. CDR3 length: 12 amino acids. Germline CDR1 SQVTM, CDR2 ANQGSEA. Between the trimmed V and J ends, which lost 7 bases and 4 bases, there was a span of 12 bases.

The table lists this clonotype with a few counts. This chain joins TRBV6-2 or TRBV6-3 and TRBJ1-2; TRBD1 is a possible D gene (5 bases). The CDR3 runs to 13 residues. V lost 2 bases and J lost 6, with 10 bases in between. The germline gives CDR1 MNHEY, CDR2 SVGEGT. CDR3 protein: CASSYGTGHGYTF. CDR3 in DNA: TGTGCCAGCAGTTACGGGACGGGACATGGCTACACCTTC.

This clonotype appeared once. This rearrangement joins TRBV7-2 to TRBJ1-1; D is undetermined. Germline V gene lookup returns CDR1 SGHTA and CDR2 FQGNSA. V was clipped by 2 bases and J by 6 bases, with 7 bases between them. The CDR3 is 12 amino acids. CDR3 nucleotides: TGTGCCAGCAGCTTAAATGGCGCTGAAGCTTTCTTT. Translation gives CASSLNGAEAFF.

This clonotype appeared a few times. The rearrangement links TRBV29-1 to TRBJ2-2, with D uncertain. The germline gives CDR1 SQVTM, CDR2 ANQGSEA. This CDR3 comprises 12 residues. The germline V and J ends were trimmed by 6 bases and 5 bases, with 10 bases remaining between them. The CDR3 loop is CSVHLPTGELFF. The CDR3 DNA reads TGCAGCGTCCACCTCCCAACCGGGGAGCTGTTTTTT.

The CDR3 DNA is TGCAGCGTTGAGGGCAGGTCGGTGTACAATGAGCAGTTCTTC. Its translation: CSVEGRSVYNEQFF. This chain joins TRBV29-1 and TRBJ2-1; unclear D gene. The V end lost 3 bases, the J end lost 4 bases, and 13 bases lay between the germline ends. The CDR3 loop spans 14 amino acids. Germline V CDR1 and CDR2: SQVTM, ANQGSEA.

This clonotype occurred a few times. CDR3 protein: CSVRKGNYEQYF. The CDR3 DNA reads TGCAGCGTTCGAAAAGGGAACTACGAGCAGTACTTC. V usage is TRBV29-1 and J usage is TRBJ2-7; no clear D gene. V dropped 5 bases and J dropped 3 bases, with 11 bases sitting between them. The CDR3 has 12 amino acids. Per the germline V gene, CDR1 is SQVTM and CDR2 is ANQGSEA.

This clonotype showed up just a few times. The rearrangement links TRBV6-5 to TRBJ2-3; TRBD2 is a possible D gene (5 bases). Trimming removed 0 bases from V and 1 base from J, with 8 bases in between. From germline, CDR1 is MNHEY and CDR2 SVGAGI. This CDR3 has 15 amino acids. The CDR3 sequence is CASSYSRVRTDTQYF. CDR3 coding DNA: TGTGCCAGCAGTTACTCGAGGGTGCGCACAGATACGCAGTATTTT.

The chain combines TRBV15 with TRBJ2-1; D tentatively reads TRBD1 or TRBD2 (5 bases each). Per the germline V gene, CDR1 is LNHNV and CDR2 is YYDKDF (reference sequence). The CDR3 extends over 15 amino acids. Trimming removed 0 bases from V and 6 bases from J, with 12 bases in between. CDR3 DNA sequence: TGTGCCACCAGCAGAGATCGGGGACGACTCAATGAGCAGTTCTTC. Its translation: CATSRDRGRLNEQFF.

The V gene is TRBV4-3, the J gene TRBJ2-7; the match to TRBD1 covers 7 bases. The trim removed 0 bases at V and 2 bases at J, leaving 7 bases unmatched. The CDR3 runs 16 residues. CDR1 LGHNA and CDR2 YSLEER come from the germline V gene. Written as DNA, the CDR3 is TGCGCCAGCAGCCAAGATCGGGGACAGCAGACCTACGAGCAGTACTTC. This gives the protein CASSQDRGQQTYEQYF.

There are a few counts of this clonotype. The CDR3 sequence: CASSPTQGQFNQPQHF. The CDR3 bases are TGTGCCAGCAGCCCTACTCAGGGACAGTTCAATCAGCCCCAGCATTTT. The chain joins TRBV3-1 to TRBJ1-5, with TRBD1 matching over 7 bases. With 4 bases clipped from V and 3 bases from J, the junction kept 9 bases outside the gene matches. CDR1 LGHDT and CDR2 YNNKEL come from the germline V gene (reference sequence). This CDR3 region has 16 residues.

This chain uses TRBV7-2 with TRBJ1-2; the D gene is possibly TRBD1 (6 bases). V dropped 4 bases and J dropped 9 bases, with 12 bases sitting between them. The CDR3 consists of 12 residues. Germline V gene lookup returns CDR1 SGHTA and CDR2 FQGNSA. The CDR3 region is CASSSRQDSYTF. Written as DNA, the CDR3 is TGTGCCAGCAGCTCGAGACAGGATAGCTACACCTTC.

As to this clonotype: This could be a read error, since a much larger clone is one nucleotide away. The chain joins TRBV20-1 to TRBJ2-3; D ambiguous. The germline V gene has CDR1 DFQATT and CDR2 SNEGSKA (reference sequence). V lost 0 bases, J lost 0 bases, and 13 bases lay in between. There are 16 residues in the CDR3. CDR3 bases: TGCAGTGCTAGAGATCCGGCGGTCGTCAGCACAGATACGCAGTATTTT. As protein: CSARDPAVVSTDTQYF.

The chain has TRBV5-1 and TRBJ2-5; D remains unclear. V lost 7 bases to trimming and J lost 1 base, with 11 bases between them. Germline loops: CDR1 SGHRS, CDR2 YFSETQ. The CDR3 covers 13 residues. This chain's CDR3 is CASASGPQETQYF. DNA for the CDR3: TGCGCCAGCGCGTCGGGCCCCCAAGAGACCCAGTACTTC.

The CDR3 region has the DNA TGTGCCAGCAGTTTCCGGCGAAGGATGACGAACGAGCAGTACTTC. Its protein is CASSFRRRMTNEQYF. The V and J genes are TRBV6-2 or TRBV6-3 and TRBJ2-7; D not certain. Trimming removed 4 bases from V and 5 bases from J, with 18 bases in between. Germline V gene sequence: CDR1 MNHEY, CDR2 SVGEGT. CDR3 length: 15 amino acids.

With respect to this clonotype: A read error is possible here, since a much larger clone lies one base away. The rearrangement links TRBV10-3 to TRBJ2-7; D call uncertain. The V end lost 2 bases, the J end lost 3 bases, and 5 bases lay between the germline ends. The germline CDR1 and CDR2 sequences are ENHRY and SYGVKD. This CDR3 contains 12 residues. This CDR3 reads CAISETDYEQYF. The CDR3 DNA sequence: TGTGCCATCAGTGAGACAGACTACGAGCAGTACTTC.

This clonotype came up a few times. The chain has TRBV25-1 and TRBJ1-4; D gene uncertain. V was clipped by 2 bases and J by 7 bases, with 20 bases between them. There are 17 residues in the CDR3. CDR1 MGHDK and CDR2 SYGVNS come from the germline V gene. CDR3 sequence reads: CASSEPPGSPMGEKLFF. The CDR3 DNA reads as TGTGCCAGCAGTGAACCCCCGGGGAGCCCTATGGGTGAAAAACTGTTTTTT.